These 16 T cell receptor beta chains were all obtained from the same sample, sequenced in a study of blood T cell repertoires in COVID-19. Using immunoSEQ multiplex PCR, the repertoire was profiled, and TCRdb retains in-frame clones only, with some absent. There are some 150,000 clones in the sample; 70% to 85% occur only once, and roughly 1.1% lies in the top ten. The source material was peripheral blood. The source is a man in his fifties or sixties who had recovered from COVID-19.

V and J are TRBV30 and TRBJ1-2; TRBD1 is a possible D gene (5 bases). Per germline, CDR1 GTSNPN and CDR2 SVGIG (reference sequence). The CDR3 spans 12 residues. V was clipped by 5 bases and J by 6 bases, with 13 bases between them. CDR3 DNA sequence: TGTGCCTGGGCGGGCAGGGCGGATGGCTACACCTTC. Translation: CAWAGRADGYTF.

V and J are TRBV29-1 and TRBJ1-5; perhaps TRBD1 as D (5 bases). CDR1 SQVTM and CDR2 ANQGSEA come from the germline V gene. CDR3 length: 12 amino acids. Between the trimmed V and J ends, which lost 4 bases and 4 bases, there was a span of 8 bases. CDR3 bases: TGCAGCGTTGCTGGGGGGAATCAGCCCCAGCATTTT. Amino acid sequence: CSVAGGNQPQHF.

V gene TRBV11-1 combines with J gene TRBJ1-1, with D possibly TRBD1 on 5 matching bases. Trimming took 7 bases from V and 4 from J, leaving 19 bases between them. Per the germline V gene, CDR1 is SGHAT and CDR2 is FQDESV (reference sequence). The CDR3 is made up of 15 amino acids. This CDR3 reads CASTRGASRGTEAFF. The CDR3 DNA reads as TGTGCCAGCACAAGGGGCGCCTCAAGAGGCACTGAAGCTTTCTTT.

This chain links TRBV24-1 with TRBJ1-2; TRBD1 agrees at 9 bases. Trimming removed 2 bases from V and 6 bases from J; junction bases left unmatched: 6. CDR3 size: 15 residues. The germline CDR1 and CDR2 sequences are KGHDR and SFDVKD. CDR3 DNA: TGTGCCACCAGTGATTCTCAAGGGGACAGGGATGGCTACACCTTC. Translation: CATSDSQGDRDGYTF.

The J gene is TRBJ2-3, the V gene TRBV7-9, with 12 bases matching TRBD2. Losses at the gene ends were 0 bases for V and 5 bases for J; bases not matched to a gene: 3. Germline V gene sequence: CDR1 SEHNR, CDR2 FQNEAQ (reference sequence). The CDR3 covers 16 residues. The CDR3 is CASSLALAGGGDTQYF. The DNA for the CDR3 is TGTGCCAGCAGCTTAGCCCTAGCGGGGGGGGGAGATACGCAGTATTTT.

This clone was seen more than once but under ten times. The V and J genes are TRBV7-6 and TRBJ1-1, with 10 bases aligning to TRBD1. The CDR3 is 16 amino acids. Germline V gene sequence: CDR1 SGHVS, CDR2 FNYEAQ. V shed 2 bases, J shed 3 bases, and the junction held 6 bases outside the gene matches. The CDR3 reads CASSLSRDRGDTEAFF. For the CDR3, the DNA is TGTGCCAGCAGCTTAAGTCGGGACAGGGGAGACACTGAAGCTTTCTTT.

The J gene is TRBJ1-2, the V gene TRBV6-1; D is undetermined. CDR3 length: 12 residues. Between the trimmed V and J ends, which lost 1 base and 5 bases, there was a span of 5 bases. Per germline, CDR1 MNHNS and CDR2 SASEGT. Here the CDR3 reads CASSEGSYGYTF. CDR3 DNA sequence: TGTGCCAGCAGTGAAGGCAGTTATGGCTACACCTTC.

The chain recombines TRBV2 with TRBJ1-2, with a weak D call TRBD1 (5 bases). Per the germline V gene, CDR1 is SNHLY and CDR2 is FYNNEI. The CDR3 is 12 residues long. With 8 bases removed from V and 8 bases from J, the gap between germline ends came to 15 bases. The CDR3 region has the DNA TGTGCCAGCCCGACAGACGACGGCGGCTACACCTTC. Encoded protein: CASPTDDGGYTF.

CDR3 nucleotide sequence: TGTGCCAGCAGCCGAAAGGGGGTTTGGGTAGAGCAGTTCTTC. Translating gives CASSRKGVWVEQFF. The J gene is TRBJ2-1, the V gene TRBV14, with a weak D call TRBD1 (6 bases). With 4 bases removed from V and 10 bases from J, the gap between germline ends came to 17 bases. CDR1 SGHDN and CDR2 FVKESK come from the germline V gene. The CDR3 length is 14 residues.

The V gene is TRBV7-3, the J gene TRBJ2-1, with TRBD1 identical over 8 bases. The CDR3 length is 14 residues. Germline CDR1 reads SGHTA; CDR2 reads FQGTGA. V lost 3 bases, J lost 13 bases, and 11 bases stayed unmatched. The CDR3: CASSFAGGASDQFF. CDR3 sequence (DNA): TGTGCCAGCAGCTTTGCAGGGGGCGCTTCGGATCAGTTCTTC.

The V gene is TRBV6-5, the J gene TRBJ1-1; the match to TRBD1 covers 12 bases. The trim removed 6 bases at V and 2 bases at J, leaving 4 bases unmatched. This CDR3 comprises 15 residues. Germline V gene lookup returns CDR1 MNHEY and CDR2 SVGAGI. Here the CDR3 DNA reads TGTGCCAGCAGGGGACAGGGGGCGGGAAACACTGAAGCTTTCTTT. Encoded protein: CASRGQGAGNTEAFF.

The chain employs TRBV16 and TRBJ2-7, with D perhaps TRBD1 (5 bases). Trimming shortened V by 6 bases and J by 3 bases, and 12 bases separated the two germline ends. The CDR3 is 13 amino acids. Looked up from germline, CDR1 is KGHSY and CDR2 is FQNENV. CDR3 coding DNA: TGTGCCAGCAGTCGGATCGACAGCTACGAGCAGTACTTC. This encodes CASSRIDSYEQYF.

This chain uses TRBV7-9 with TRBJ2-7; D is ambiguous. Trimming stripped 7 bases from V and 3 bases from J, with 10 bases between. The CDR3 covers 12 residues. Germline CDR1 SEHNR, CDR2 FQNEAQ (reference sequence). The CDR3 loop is CASTSSIYEQYF. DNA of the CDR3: TGTGCCAGCACTTCTAGTATCTACGAGCAGTACTTC. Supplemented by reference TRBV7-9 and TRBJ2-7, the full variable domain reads DTGVSQNPRHKITKRGQNVTFRCDPISEHNRLYWYRQTLGQGPEFLTYFQNEAQLEKSRLLSDRFSAERPKGSFSTLEIQRTEQGDSAMYLCASTSSIYEQYFGPGTRLTVT.

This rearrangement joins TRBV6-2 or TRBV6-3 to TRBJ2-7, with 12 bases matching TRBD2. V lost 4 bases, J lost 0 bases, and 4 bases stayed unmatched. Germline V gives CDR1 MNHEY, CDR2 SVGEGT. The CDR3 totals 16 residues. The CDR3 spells CASSSGLAGISYEQYF. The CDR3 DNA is TGTGCCAGCAGTTCCGGACTAGCGGGGATCTCCTACGAGCAGTACTTC.

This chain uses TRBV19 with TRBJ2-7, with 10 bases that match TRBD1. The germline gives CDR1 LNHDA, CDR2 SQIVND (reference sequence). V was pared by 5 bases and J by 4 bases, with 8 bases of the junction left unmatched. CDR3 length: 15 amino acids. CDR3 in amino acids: CASSPQGQGFYEQYF. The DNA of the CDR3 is TGTGCCAGTAGTCCACAGGGACAGGGGTTTTACGAGCAGTACTTC.

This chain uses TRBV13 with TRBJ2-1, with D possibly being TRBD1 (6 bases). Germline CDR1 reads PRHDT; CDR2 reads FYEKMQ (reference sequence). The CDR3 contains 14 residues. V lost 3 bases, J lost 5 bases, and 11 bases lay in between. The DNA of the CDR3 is TGTGCCAGCAGCTTCTATGGACAGAACAATGAGCAGTTCTTC. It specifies CASSFYGQNNEQFF. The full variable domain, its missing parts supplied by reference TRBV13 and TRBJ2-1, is AAGVIQSPRHLIKEKRETATLKCYPIPRHDTVYWYQQGPGQDPQFLISFYEKMQSDKGSIPDRFSAQQFSDYHSELNMSSLELGDSALYFCASSFYGQNNEQFFGPGTRLTVL.